The next 23 T cell receptor beta chains were all read from a single sample in a study of vaccination and CD4 T cells after COVID-19. Oncomine TCR Beta short-read sequencing was applied to DNA from cultured CD4+ T cells. TCRdb re-derived calls from the PCR reads in MiXCR, one entry per CDR3 protein. The sample has 15,000 or so distinct CDR3 sequences, about half seen once. Time point reported: late sampling 161 to 241 days after vaccination in a few convalescent patients. As for treatment: 10-day PBMC culture with coronavirus spike peptide pools or control peptides (ViraFEST assay). Antigens for these TCRs are unknown. The sample in question was CD4+ T cells from blood, cultured in vitro, obtained about 7 months after SARS-CoV-2 vaccination. These TCRs come from a human donor who had recovered from COVID-19.

V gene TRBV7-9 combines with J gene TRBJ1-1, with D unclear. Looked up from germline, CDR1 is SEHNR and CDR2 is FQNEAQ (reference sequence). The CDR3 length is 12 residues. The V end was cut by 6 bases, the J end by 8 bases, with 13 bases between. CDR3 DNA: TGTGCCAGCAGTCCCCTGGCTGCAGAAGCTTTCTTT. Amino acids: CASSPLAAEAFF.

The V call is TRBV20-1, the J call TRBJ2-4, with 8 positions matching TRBD2. CDR3 length: 16 amino acids. In germline, CDR1 is DFQATT, CDR2 SNEGSKA (reference sequence). Trimming removed 1 base from V and 6 bases from J; junction bases left unmatched: 11. The CDR3, as DNA: TGCAGTGCTAGAGTTGCGGGGGGCGGAGGTGGAAACATTCAGTACTTC. Translation gives CSARVAGGGGGNIQYF.

V gene TRBV15 combines with J gene TRBJ2-3; D unclear. Germline loops: CDR1 LNHNV, CDR2 YYDKDF (reference sequence). V was clipped by 1 base and J by 5 bases, with 1 base between them. This CDR3 has 11 amino acids. CDR3 amino acids: CATSRGDTQYF. The DNA for the CDR3 is TGTGCCACCAGCAGAGGAGATACGCAGTATTTT. The full variable domain, its missing parts supplied by reference TRBV15 and TRBJ2-3, is DAMVIQNPRYQVTQFGKPVTLSCSQTLNHNVMYWYQQKSSQAPKLLFHYYDKDFNNEADTPDNFQSRRPNTSFCFLDIRSPGLGDTAMYLCATSRGDTQYFGPGTRLTVL.

The rearrangement uses TRBV20-1 and TRBJ2-3; 7 bases agree with TRBD1. There are 14 residues in the CDR3. Germline CDR1 reads DFQATT; CDR2 reads SNEGSKA (reference sequence). With 5 bases clipped from V and 2 bases from J, the junction kept 7 bases outside the gene matches. The CDR3 is CSALTGWDTDTQYF. The CDR3 bases are TGCAGTGCTCTGACAGGGTGGGACACAGATACGCAGTATTTT.

This clonotype has only one observation. The conserved phenylalanine or tryptophan is not found at the CDR3 terminus, so this likely reflects a read error. This rearrangement joins TRBV20-1 to TRBJ1-2; 9 bases agree with TRBD1. V dropped 5 bases and J dropped 4; count of bases not matched to a gene: 11. The CDR3 sequence is 15 residues long. Germline loops: CDR1 DFQATT, CDR2 SNEGSKA (reference sequence). The CDR3 DNA reads TGCAGTGCTTTCAAAGGGGACAGGGTTGGCTATGGCTACACCCTC. Translated: CSAFKGDRVGYGYTL.

The rearrangement uses TRBV6-1 and TRBJ2-5; 10 bases line up with TRBD1. After removal of 5 bases from V and 5 bases from J, the junction contained 5 bases not matched to a gene. The germline V gene encodes CDR1 MNHNS and CDR2 SASEGT. CDR3 length equals 14 residues. The CDR3 loop is CASSRQGARETQYF. CDR3 nucleotides: TGTGCCAGCAGTCGACAGGGGGCGAGGGAGACCCAGTACTTC.

The chain uses TRBV7-2 and TRBJ1-3; 7 nucleotides align to TRBD1. This CDR3 has 14 residues. V dropped 5 bases and J dropped 2; count of bases not matched to a gene: 3. Germline CDR1 and CDR2: SGHTA and FQGNSA. DNA for the CDR3: TGTGCCAGCAGCACCGACAGGGCTGGAAACACCATATATTTT. Translated: CASSTDRAGNTIYF.

This clonotype is judged medium-sized. CDR3 loop: CASSLAIAVSSTDTQYF. The CDR3 region has the DNA TGTGCCAGCAGCTTAGCGATTGCGGTTTCTAGCACAGATACGCAGTATTTT. The gene calls are TRBV7-2 and TRBJ2-3; D gene uncertain. In germline, CDR1 is SGHTA, CDR2 FQGNSA. The length of the CDR3 is 17 residues. V was trimmed by 0 bases and J by 0 bases, leaving 13 bases between them.

The gene calls are TRBV27 and TRBJ2-1; 7 bases match TRBD2. V shed 5 bases and J 7 bases; nucleotides not matched to a gene: 11. Germline V gives CDR1 MNHEY, CDR2 SMNVEV (reference sequence). The CDR3 consists of 15 residues. The CDR3 DNA follows: TGTGCCAGCAGTCGACCCCAGCGGGGTGAGAATGAGCAGTTCTTC. Translated: CASSRPQRGENEQFF.

The chain couples TRBV7-9 to TRBJ2-3; no definite D call. The CDR3 has 17 residues. Germline V CDR1 and CDR2: SEHNR, FQNEAQ (reference sequence). V dropped 5 bases and J dropped 7 bases, with 25 bases sitting between them. The CDR3 sequence is CASSPKDWGPGVNTQYF. The CDR3 DNA reads as TGTGCCAGCAGCCCCAAGGATTGGGGTCCCGGAGTGAATACGCAGTATTTT.

This chain links TRBV2 with TRBJ2-1; D is ambiguous. The CDR3 loop spans 11 amino acids. Germline assignment: CDR1 SNHLY and CDR2 FYNNEI. V lost 4 bases to trimming and J lost 7 bases, with 5 bases between them. CDR3 DNA sequence: TGTGCCAGCAGTGCGCTAAATGAGCAGTTCTTC. This translates into CASSALNEQFF. Looking up the rest from reference TRBV2 and TRBJ2-1 gives the full variable domain: EPEVTQTPSHQVTQMGQEVILRCVPISNHLYFYWYRQILGQKVEFLVSFYNNEISEKSEIFDDQFSVERPDGSNFTLKIRSTKLEDSAMYFCASSALNEQFFGPGTRLTVL.

This clonotype was found a few times. V gene TRBV20-1 combines with J gene TRBJ2-5, with no clear D. This CDR3 region has 10 residues. Trimming pared 5 bases from V and 8 bases from J, leaving 9 bases between. Per the germline V gene, CDR1 is DFQATT and CDR2 is SNEGSKA (reference sequence). CDR3 nucleotide sequence: TGCAGTGCTGGCCGTGGAACCCAGTACTTC. This gives the protein CSAGRGTQYF.

This clonotype was counted only a few times. The V and J genes are TRBV7-9 and TRBJ1-5; unclear D gene. CDR1 is SEHNR and CDR2 is FQNEAQ in the germline V gene (reference sequence). Deletions cut 1 base from V and 5 bases from J, with 3 bases between. There are 12 residues in the CDR3. In DNA, the CDR3 is TGTGCCAGCAGCTTAGGCGATCAGCCCCAGCATTTT. It yields the protein CASSLGDQPQHF. The full variable domain, completed using reference TRBV7-9 and TRBJ1-5, is DTGVSQNPRHKITKRGQNVTFRCDPISEHNRLYWYRQTLGQGPEFLTYFQNEAQLEKSRLLSDRFSAERPKGSFSTLEIQRTEQGDSAMYLCASSLGDQPQHFGDGTRLSIL.

V is TRBV19 and J is TRBJ2-3; TRBD2 is a possible D gene (5 bases). Germline V CDR1 and CDR2: LNHDA, SQIVND (reference sequence). V gave up 6 bases and J gave up 0 bases, with 10 bases separating them. CDR3 length equals 14 residues. The chain's CDR3 is CASRRRGSTDTQYF. For the CDR3, the DNA is TGTGCCAGTAGAAGGAGAGGGAGCACAGATACGCAGTATTTT.

The chain carries TRBV20-1 and TRBJ1-1, with D perhaps TRBD1 (5 bases). V was clipped by 5 bases and J by 0 bases, with 13 bases between them. The CDR3 is made up of 14 amino acids. Germline CDR1 DFQATT, CDR2 SNEGSKA (reference sequence). The CDR3 coding sequence is TGCAGTGCTGTAACCGGGACGATGAACACTGAAGCTTTCTTT. Protein: CSAVTGTMNTEAFF.

The table lists this clonotype with a few counts. This rearrangement joins TRBV7-9 to TRBJ1-1; 9 bases fit TRBD1. This CDR3 is 13 amino acids long. Per germline, CDR1 SEHNR and CDR2 FQNEAQ (reference sequence). The V and J ends lost 5 bases and 5 bases, in that order; junction bases with no gene match: 3. CDR3 DNA: TGTGCCAGCAGCGCACAGGGGGCGACTGAAGCTTTCTTT. Encoded protein: CASSAQGATEAFF.

The V gene is TRBV10-3, the J gene TRBJ1-1, with TRBD1 as a possible D gene (6 bases). The V and J ends lost 10 bases and 0 bases respectively, with 12 bases between them. There are 13 residues in the CDR3. CDR1 is ENHRY and CDR2 is SYGVKD in the germline V gene. CDR3 protein: CASRTDLNTEAFF. CDR3 DNA sequence: TGTGCCAGCCGGACAGACCTGAACACTGAAGCTTTCTTT.

This clonotype counts as medium-sized. This chain's CDR3 is CASSYRLAGEETQYF. The CDR3, as DNA: TGTGCCAGCAGTTACCGTCTAGCGGGAGAAGAGACCCAGTACTTC. This sequence joins TRBV6-2 or TRBV6-3 and TRBJ2-5; 10 positions match TRBD2. V shed 2 bases, J shed 3 bases, and the junction held 3 bases outside the gene matches. CDR3 length: 15 amino acids. CDR1 is MNHEY and CDR2 is SVGEGT in the germline V gene.

This clonotype was seen a few times. This chain uses TRBV10-3 with TRBJ1-5; 7 bases map to TRBD1. This CDR3 is 13 amino acids long. From germline, CDR1 is ENHRY and CDR2 SYGVKD. V was clipped by 4 bases and J by 5 bases; unmatched bases: 2. In nucleotides, the CDR3 is TGTGCCATCAGTGGGGACAGCGATCAGCCCCAGCATTTT. Translating it yields CAISGDSDQPQHF.

The chain couples TRBV7-2 to TRBJ2-7, with unresolved D. CDR1 and CDR2 from the germline V gene are SGHTA and FQGNSA. Trimming cost V 4 bases and J 0 bases, with 10 bases left between them. The CDR3 is 14 amino acids. The DNA for the CDR3 is TGTGCCAGCAGCTATTCACAAAACTCCTACGAGCAGTACTTC. It translates to CASSYSQNSYEQYF.

The chain recombines TRBV19 with TRBJ2-5; 11 bases fit TRBD2. Trimming removed 7 bases from V and 5 bases from J; junction bases left unmatched: 9. The CDR3 totals 15 residues. From germline, CDR1 is LNHDA and CDR2 SQIVND (reference sequence). The CDR3 sequence: CASMDSGGAAETQYF. For the CDR3, the DNA is TGTGCCAGTATGGATAGCGGGGGGGCCGCGGAGACCCAGTACTTC.

The chain couples TRBV7-9 to TRBJ2-5; no reliable D call. This CDR3 is 11 amino acids long. The ends were cut back, 5 bases at V and 2 bases at J, with 3 bases in the middle. Germline V lookup: CDR1 SEHNR, CDR2 FQNEAQ (reference sequence). The CDR3 protein is CASSKQETQYF. In DNA, the CDR3 is TGTGCCAGCAGCAAGCAAGAGACCCAGTACTTC. Drawing the rest from reference TRBV7-9 and TRBJ2-5, the complete variable domain is DTGVSQNPRHKITKRGQNVTFRCDPISEHNRLYWYRQTLGQGPEFLTYFQNEAQLEKSRLLSDRFSAERPKGSFSTLEIQRTEQGDSAMYLCASSKQETQYFGPGTRLLVL.

J is TRBJ2-3 and V is TRBV6-1; no firm D call. Germline assignment: CDR1 MNHNS and CDR2 SASEGT. Between the trimmed V and J ends, which lost 5 bases and 4 bases, there was a span of 10 bases. This CDR3 region has 13 residues. The CDR3 nucleotides are TGTGCCAGCAGTAGGTCCCGGGCAGATACGCAGTATTTT. Translated, it gives CASSRSRADTQYF.